Reported below is one T cell receptor beta chain. Its antigen is unknown. Assay used: immunoSEQ multiplex PCR; TCRdb lists only in-frame clones, some missing. Of about 1.5 million clones listed, 98% are singletons. The record originates from a study of shared clonotypes between healthy human individuals. Study results and limitations: Naive subsets tended to show greater estimated richness than memory subsets. Compared with clonotypes that all four donors shared, non-shared clonotypes had lower generation probabilities.

With 5 bases clipped from V and 8 bases from J, the junction kept 9 bases outside the gene matches. The CDR3 is made up of 14 amino acids. Per germline, CDR1 MDHEN and CDR2 SYDVKM. Sequencing used naive CD4+ T cells sorted from blood. The sample's subset: CD45RA+ positively selected. This TCR was sampled from a man aged 30 to 45 in good health. The chain is built from TRBV28 and TRBJ1-1; 9 bases align to TRBD1. The CDR3 here is CASSLTGGASEAFF. DNA for the CDR3: TGTGCCAGCAGTCTTACAGGGGGCGCATCAGAAGCTTTCTTT.